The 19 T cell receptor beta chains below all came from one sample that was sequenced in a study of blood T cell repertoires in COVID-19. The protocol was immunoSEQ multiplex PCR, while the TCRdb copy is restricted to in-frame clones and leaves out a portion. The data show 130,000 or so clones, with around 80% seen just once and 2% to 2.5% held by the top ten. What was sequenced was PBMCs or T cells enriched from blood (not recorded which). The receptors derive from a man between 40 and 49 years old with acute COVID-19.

DNA of the CDR3: TGTGCCAGCAGCTTAGAGGAGACCATTTTGGGCTACACCTTC. The encoded protein is CASSLEETILGYTF. The chain recombines TRBV13 with TRBJ1-2; D gene uncertain. The CDR3 is 14 residues long. Trimming pared 1 base from V and 8 bases from J, leaving 14 bases between. Germline V gene sequence: CDR1 PRHDT, CDR2 FYEKMQ (reference sequence).

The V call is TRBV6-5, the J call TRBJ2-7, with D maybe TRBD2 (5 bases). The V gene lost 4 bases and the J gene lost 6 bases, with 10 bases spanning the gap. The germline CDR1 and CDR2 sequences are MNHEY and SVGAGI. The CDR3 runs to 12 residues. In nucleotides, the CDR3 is TGTGCCAGCAGTTCGGGGATTGGCGAGCAGTACTTC. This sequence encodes CASSSGIGEQYF.

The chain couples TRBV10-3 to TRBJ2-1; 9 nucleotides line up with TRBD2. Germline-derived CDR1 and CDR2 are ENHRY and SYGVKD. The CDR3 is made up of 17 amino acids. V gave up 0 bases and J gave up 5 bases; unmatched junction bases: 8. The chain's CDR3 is CAISESQLAGANNEQFF. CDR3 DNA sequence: TGTGCCATCAGTGAGTCGCAACTAGCGGGCGCTAACAATGAGCAGTTCTTC.

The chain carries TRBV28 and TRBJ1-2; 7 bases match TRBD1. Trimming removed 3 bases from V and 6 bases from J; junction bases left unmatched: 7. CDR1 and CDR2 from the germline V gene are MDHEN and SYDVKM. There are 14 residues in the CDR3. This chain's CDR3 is CASSFPTGFNGYTF. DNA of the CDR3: TGTGCCAGCAGTTTCCCGACAGGGTTCAATGGCTACACCTTC.

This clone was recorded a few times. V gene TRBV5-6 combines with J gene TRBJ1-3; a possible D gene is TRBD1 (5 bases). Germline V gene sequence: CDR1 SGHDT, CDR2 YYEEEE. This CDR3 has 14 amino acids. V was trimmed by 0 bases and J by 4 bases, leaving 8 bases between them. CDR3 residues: CASSLEHRGNTIYF. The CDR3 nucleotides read TGTGCCAGCAGCTTGGAGCACAGGGGAAACACCATATATTTT.

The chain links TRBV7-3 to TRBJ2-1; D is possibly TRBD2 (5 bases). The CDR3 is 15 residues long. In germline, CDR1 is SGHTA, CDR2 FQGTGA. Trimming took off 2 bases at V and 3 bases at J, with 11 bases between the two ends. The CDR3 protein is CASSLEGTYYNEQFF. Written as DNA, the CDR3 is TGTGCCAGCAGCTTAGAGGGAACTTACTACAATGAGCAGTTCTTC. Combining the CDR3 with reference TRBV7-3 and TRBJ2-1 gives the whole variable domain GAGVSQTPSNKVTEKGKYVELRCDPISGHTALYWYRQSLGQGPEFLIYFQGTGAADDSGLPNDRFFAVRPEGSVSTLKIQRTERGDSAVYLCASSLEGTYYNEQFFGPGTRLTVL.

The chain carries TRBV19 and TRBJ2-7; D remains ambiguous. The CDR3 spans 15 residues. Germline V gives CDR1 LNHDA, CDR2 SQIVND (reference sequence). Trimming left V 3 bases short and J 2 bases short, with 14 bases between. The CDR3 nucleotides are TGTGCCAGTAGTATCAATGGCGGTTTACCCTACGAGCAGTACTTC. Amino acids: CASSINGGLPYEQYF. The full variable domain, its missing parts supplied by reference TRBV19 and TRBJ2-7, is DGGITQSPKYLFRKEGQNVTLSCEQNLNHDAMYWYRQDPGQGLRLIYYSQIVNDFQKGDIAEGYSVSREKKESFPLTVTSAQKNPTAFYLCASSINGGLPYEQYFGPGTRLTVT.

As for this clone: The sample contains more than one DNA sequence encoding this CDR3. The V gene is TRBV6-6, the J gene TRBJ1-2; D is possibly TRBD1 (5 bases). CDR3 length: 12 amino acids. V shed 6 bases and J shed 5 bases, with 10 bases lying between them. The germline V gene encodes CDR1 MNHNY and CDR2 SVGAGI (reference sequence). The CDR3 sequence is CASSTGGYGYTF. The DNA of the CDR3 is TGTGCCAGCAGCACGGGGGGTTATGGCTACACCTTC.

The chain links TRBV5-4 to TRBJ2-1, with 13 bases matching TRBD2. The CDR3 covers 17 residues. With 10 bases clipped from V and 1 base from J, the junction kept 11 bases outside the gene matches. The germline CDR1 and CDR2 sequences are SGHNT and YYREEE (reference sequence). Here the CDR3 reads CAVILAGGTSSYNEQFF. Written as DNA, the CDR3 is TGTGCCGTCATACTAGCGGGAGGGACCTCTTCCTACAATGAGCAGTTCTTC.

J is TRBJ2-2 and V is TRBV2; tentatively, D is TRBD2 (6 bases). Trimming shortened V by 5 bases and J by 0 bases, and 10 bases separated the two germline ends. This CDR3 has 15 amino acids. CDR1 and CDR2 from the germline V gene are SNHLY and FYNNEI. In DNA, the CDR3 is TGTGCCAGCAGTTCCGGGACTCCGAACACCGGGGAGCTGTTTTTT. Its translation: CASSSGTPNTGELFF.

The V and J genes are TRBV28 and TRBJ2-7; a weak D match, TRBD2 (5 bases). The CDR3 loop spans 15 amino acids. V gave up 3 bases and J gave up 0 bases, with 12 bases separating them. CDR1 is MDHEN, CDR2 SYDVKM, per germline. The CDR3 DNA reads TGTGCCAGCAGTTTGGCTAGCACGAGCTCCTACGAGCAGTACTTC. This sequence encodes CASSLASTSSYEQYF.

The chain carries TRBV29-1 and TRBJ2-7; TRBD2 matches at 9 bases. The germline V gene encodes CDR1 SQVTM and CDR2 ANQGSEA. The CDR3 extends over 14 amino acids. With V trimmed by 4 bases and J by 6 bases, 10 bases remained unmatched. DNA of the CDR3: TGCAGCGTTGTTCAGGGCGGGGGGGCCCCCGAGCAGTACTTC. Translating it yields CSVVQGGGAPEQYF.

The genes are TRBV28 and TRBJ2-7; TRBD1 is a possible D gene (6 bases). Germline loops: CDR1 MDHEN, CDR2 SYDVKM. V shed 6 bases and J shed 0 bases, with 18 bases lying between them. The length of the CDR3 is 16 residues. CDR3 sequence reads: CASSPGTSKTSYEQYF. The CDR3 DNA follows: TGTGCCAGCAGCCCCGGGACAAGCAAAACCTCCTACGAGCAGTACTTC.

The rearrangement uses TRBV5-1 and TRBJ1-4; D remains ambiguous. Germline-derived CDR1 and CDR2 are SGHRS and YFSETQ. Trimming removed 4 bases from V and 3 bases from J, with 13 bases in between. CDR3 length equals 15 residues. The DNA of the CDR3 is TGCGCCAGCAGCCCCTCTGGGGAGCCTAATGAAAAACTGTTTTTT. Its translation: CASSPSGEPNEKLFF.

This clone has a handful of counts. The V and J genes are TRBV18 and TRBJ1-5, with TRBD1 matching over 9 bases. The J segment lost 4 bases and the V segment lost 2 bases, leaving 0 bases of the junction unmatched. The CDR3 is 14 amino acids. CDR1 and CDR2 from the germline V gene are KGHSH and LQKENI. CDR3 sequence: CASSPGTGNQPQHF. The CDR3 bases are TGTGCCAGCTCACCAGGGACAGGGAATCAGCCCCAGCATTTT.

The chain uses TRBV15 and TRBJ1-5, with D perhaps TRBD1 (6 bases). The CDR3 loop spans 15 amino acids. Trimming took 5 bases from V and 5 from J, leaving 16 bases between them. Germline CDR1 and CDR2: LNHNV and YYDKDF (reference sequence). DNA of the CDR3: TGTGCCACCAGCGGATTCGACAGGACGGATCAGCCCCAGCATTTT. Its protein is CATSGFDRTDQPQHF.

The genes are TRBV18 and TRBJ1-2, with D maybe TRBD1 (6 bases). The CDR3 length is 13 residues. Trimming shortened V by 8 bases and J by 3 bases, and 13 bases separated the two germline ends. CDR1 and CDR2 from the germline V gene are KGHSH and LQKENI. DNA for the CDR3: TGTGCCAGCGACCCCAGGGGAGACTATGGCTACACCTTC. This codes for CASDPRGDYGYTF.

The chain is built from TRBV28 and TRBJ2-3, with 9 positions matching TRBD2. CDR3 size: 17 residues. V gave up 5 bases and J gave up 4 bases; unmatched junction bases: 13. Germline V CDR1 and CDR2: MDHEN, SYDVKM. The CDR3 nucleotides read TGTGCCAGCAGTGGGGGCTGGGCGGGAGGGGCTCCAGATACGCAGTATTTT. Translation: CASSGGWAGGAPDTQYF. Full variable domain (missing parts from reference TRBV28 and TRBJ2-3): DVKVTQSSRYLVKRTGEKVFLECVQDMDHENMFWYRQDPGLGLRLIYFSYDVKMKEKGDIPEGYSVSREKKERFSLILESASTNQTSMYLCASSGGWAGGAPDTQYFGPGTRLTVL.

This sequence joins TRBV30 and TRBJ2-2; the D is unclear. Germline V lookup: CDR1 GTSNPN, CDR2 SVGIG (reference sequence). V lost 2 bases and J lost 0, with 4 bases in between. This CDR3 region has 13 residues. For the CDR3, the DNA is TGTGCCTGGAGTCTCCCGAACACCGGGGAGCTGTTTTTT. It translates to CAWSLPNTGELFF. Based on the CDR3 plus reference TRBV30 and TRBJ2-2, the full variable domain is SQTIHQWPATLVQPVGSPLSLECTVEGTSNPNLYWYRQAAGRGLQLLFYSVGIGQISSEVPQNLSASRPQDRQFILSSKKLLLSDSGFYLCAWSLPNTGELFFGEGSRLTVL.